The present TCR beta chain was sequenced within a study of cytomegalovirus exposure and HLA in healthy donors. The CDR3 loop spans 16 amino acids. V lost 0 bases, J lost 0 bases, and 1 base stayed unmatched. CDR1 is LNHNV and CDR2 is YYDKDF in the germline V gene (reference sequence). The PCR ran on 60 Vbeta and 13 Jbeta primers. Repertoires were generated with immunoSEQ multiplex PCR, while TCRdb's copy carries only in-frame clones and drops some. This table has some 140,000 clones, 85% appearing once. The rearrangement joins TRBV15 to TRBJ1-5; 8 nucleotides line up with TRBD1. The source of this sequence is a woman under 40 in good health and CMV-seropositive. The source material was PBMCs. The CDR3 bases are TGTGCCACCAGCAGAGAGGACAGGGATAGCAATCAGCCCCAGCATTTT. As protein: CATSREDRDSNQPQHF. Combining the CDR3 with reference TRBV15 and TRBJ1-5 gives the whole variable domain DAMVIQNPRYQVTQFGKPVTLSCSQTLNHNVMYWYQQKSSQAPKLLFHYYDKDFNNEADTPDNFQSRRPNTSFCFLDIRSPGLGDTAMYLCATSREDRDSNQPQHFGDGTRLSIL.